The present T cell receptor beta chain was sequenced within a study of OX40 agonist ivuxolimab in advanced cancers. Study-wide results and caveats: Within 6 weeks, CD4+ and CD8+ blood T cells expanded clonally at 0.1 to 3.0 mg/kg. Undetermined was the antigen specificity of the expanded peripheral T cells. A proportion of nonresponders additionally exhibited low normalized T-cell clonal expansion. CD4+ T cells averaged fewer expanded clones than CD8+ T cells.

The repertoire was sequenced with immunoSEQ multiplex PCR; TCRdb's copy has only in-frame clones and lacks some. The sample has approximately 70,000 clones; just over 85% are singletons. The V end lost 6 bases, the J end lost 9 bases, and 8 bases lay between the germline ends. This CDR3 has 10 amino acids. The germline gives CDR1 SNHLY, CDR2 FYNNEI. About this clone itself: The antigen is undetermined.

The clonotype comes from an adult with an advanced solid tumor such as melanoma, head and neck, liver or kidney cancer. This chain joins TRBV2 and TRBJ1-2; no clear D. Here the sequenced sample was CD4+ or CD8+ T cells sorted from blood, taken in a trial of the OX40 agonist ivuxolimab. In DNA, the CDR3 is TGTGCCAGCAGCATTCTTAGCTACACCTTC. Its protein product is CASSILSYTF.